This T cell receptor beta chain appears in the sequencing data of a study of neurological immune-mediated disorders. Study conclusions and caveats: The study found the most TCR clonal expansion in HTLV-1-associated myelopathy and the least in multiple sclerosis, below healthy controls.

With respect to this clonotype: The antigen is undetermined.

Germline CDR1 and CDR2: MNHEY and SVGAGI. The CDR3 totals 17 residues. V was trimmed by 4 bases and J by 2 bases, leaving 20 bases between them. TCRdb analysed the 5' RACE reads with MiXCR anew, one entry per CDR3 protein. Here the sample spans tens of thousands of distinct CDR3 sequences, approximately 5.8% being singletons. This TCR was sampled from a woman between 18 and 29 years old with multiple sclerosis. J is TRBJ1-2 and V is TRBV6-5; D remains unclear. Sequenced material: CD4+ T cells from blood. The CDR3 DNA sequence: TGTGCCAGCAGTTCCCCCGTCTCGGATTTATACAACTATGGCTACACCTTC. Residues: CASSSPVSDLYNYGYTF.